One T cell receptor beta chain is described in this entry. Antigen specificity is unknown. The record originates from a study of CD8 T cells in Susac syndrome. Across the study: When their blood was taken, the Susac syndrome patients had either not yet had any therapy, were taking corticosteroids, or were taking intravenous immunoglobulin alone. Study-wide points: By the study's own acknowledgment, its TCR sequencing and HLA analysis included relatively few individuals.

Reverse transcription of 0.5 to 1 ug RNA was carried out with random hexamers. TCRdb re-called the immunoSEQ multiplex PCR reads through MiXCR, storing one row per CDR3 protein. The data show some 200,000 distinct CDR3 sequences, about 94% seen once. The CDR3 is made up of 17 amino acids. CDR1 is KGHDR, CDR2 SFDVKD, per germline. Trimming took 8 bases from V and 4 from J; bases not matched to a gene: 13. Sequencing was performed on CD4+ T cells from PBMCs. The chain combines TRBV24-1 with TRBJ2-1, with 10 bases identical to TRBD2. The clonotype was recovered from a human donor with Susac syndrome. As DNA, the CDR3 is TGTGCCACCAAGGGGGTAACTAGCGGGGACCGATACAATGAGCAGTTCTTC. It specifies CATKGVTSGDRYNEQFF.